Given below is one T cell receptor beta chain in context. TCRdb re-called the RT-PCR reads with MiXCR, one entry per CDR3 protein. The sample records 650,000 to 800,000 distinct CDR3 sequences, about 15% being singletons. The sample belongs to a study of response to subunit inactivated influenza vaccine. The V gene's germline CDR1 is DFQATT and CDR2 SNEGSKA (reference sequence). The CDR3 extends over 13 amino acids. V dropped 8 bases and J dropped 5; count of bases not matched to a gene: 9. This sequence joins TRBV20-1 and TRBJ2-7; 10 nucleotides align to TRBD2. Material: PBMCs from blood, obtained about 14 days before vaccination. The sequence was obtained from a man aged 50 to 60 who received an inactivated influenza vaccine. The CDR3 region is CSSGRALRDEQYF. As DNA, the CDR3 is TGCAGTAGCGGGAGGGCCCTTAGAGACGAGCAGTACTTC.